Reported below is one T cell receptor (beta chain). Its specificity is not known. The repertoire was sequenced with immunoSEQ multiplex PCR; TCRdb's copy has only in-frame clones and lacks some. The data hold roughly 21,000 clones, with 85% to 90% observed a single time. The entry originates in a study of OX40 agonist ivuxolimab in advanced cancers. On the study more broadly: Patients were treated with intravenous ivuxolimab, dosed at 0.01 to 10 mg/kg and infused every 2 weeks. Hepatocellular carcinoma, melanoma, renal cell or head and neck cancer occurred in dose-escalation patients.

Study findings and constraints: Mean expanded clone counts were higher in CD8+ than CD4+ T cells. Circulating CD4+ and CD8+ T cells showed clonal expansion by week 6 at 0.1 to 3.0 mg/kg.

CDR1 and CDR2 from the germline V gene are MNHEY and SMNVEV (reference sequence). Trimming stripped 3 bases from V and 9 bases from J, with 12 bases between. The CDR3 spans 13 residues. The rearrangement links TRBV27 to TRBJ1-5; a possible D gene is TRBD1 (5 bases). The receptor's source is an adult with an advanced solid tumor such as melanoma, head and neck, liver or kidney cancer. Specimen: CD4+ or CD8+ T cells sorted from blood, collected in a trial of the OX40 agonist ivuxolimab. In DNA form, the CDR3 reads TGTGCCAGCAGTTTGGACGGGGCCCGGCCCCAGCATTTT. This gives the protein CASSLDGARPQHF.